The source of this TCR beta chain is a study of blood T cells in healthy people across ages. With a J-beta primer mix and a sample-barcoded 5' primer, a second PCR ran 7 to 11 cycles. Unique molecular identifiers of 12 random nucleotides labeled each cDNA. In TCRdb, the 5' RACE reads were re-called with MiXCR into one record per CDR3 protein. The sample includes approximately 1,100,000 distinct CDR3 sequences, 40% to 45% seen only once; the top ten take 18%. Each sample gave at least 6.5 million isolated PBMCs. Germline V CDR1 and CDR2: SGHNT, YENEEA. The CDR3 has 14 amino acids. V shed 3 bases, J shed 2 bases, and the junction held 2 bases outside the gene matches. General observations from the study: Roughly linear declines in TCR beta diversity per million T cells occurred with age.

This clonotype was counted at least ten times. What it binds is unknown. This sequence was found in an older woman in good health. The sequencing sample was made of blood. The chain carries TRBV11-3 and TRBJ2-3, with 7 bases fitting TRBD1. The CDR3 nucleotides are TGTGCCAGCAGCTTGGGACAGCACACAGATACGCAGTATTTT. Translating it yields CASSLGQHTDTQYF.